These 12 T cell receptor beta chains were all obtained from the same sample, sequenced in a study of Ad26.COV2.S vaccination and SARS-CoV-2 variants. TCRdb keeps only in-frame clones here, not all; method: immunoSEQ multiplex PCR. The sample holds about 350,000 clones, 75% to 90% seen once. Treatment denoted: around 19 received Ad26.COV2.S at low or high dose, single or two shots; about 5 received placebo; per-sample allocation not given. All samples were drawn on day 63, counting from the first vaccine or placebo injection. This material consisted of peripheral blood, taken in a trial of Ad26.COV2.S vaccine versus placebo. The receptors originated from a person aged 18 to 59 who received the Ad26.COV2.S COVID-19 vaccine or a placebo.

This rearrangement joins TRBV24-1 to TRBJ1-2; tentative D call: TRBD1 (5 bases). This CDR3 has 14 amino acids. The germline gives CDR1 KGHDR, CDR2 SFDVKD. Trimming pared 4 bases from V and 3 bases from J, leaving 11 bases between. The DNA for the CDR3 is TGTGCCACCAGTGACCCCGGAGGGGACTATGGCTACACCTTC. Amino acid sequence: CATSDPGGDYGYTF.

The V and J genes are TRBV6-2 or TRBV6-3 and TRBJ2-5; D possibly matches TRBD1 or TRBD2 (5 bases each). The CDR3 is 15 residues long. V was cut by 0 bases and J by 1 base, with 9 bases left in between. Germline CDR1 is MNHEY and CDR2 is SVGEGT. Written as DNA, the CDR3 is TGTGCCAGCAGTTACTCTTCAGGGACCCAAGAGACCCAGTACTTC. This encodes CASSYSSGTQETQYF.

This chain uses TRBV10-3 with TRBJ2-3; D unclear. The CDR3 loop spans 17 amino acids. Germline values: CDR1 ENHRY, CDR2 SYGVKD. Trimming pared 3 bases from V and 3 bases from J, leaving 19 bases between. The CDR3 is CAISDPRVRRTTDTQYF. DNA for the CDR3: TGTGCCATCAGTGATCCTCGTGTCAGGAGAACAACAGATACGCAGTATTTT.

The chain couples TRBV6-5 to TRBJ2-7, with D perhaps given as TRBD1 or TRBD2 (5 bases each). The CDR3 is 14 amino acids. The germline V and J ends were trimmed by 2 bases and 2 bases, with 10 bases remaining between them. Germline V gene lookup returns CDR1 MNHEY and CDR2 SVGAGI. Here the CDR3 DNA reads TGTGCCAGCAGTTACAAGGGACCTACCTACGAGCAGTACTTC. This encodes CASSYKGPTYEQYF.

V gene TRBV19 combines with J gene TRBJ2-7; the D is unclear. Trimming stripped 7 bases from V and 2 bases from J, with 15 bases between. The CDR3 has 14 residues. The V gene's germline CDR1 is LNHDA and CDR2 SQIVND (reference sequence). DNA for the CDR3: TGTGCCAGTAAAATTAGCCCCGTAACCTACGAGCAGTACTTC. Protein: CASKISPVTYEQYF. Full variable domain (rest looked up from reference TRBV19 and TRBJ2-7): DGGITQSPKYLFRKEGQNVTLSCEQNLNHDAMYWYRQDPGQGLRLIYYSQIVNDFQKGDIAEGYSVSREKKESFPLTVTSAQKNPTAFYLCASKISPVTYEQYFGPGTRLTVT.

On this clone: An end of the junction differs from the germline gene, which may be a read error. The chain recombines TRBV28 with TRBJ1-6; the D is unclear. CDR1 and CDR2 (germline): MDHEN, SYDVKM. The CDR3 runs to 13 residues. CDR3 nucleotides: TGTGCCAGCAGCGGAGGCGGTGCGCAGAGGTTCCCCTTT. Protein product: CASSGGGAQRFPF.

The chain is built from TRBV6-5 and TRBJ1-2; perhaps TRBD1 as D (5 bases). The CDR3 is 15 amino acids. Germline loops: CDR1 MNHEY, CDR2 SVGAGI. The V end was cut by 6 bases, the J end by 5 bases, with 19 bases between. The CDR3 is CASRGGMRGWYGYTF. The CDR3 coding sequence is TGTGCCAGCAGGGGGGGGATGAGGGGTTGGTATGGCTACACCTTC.

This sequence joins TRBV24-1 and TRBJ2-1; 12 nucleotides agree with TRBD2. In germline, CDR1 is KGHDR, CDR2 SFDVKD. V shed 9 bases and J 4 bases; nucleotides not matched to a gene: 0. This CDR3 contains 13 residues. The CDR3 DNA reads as TGTGCCACCGGACTAGCGGGGTACAATGAGCAGTTCTTC. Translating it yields CATGLAGYNEQFF.

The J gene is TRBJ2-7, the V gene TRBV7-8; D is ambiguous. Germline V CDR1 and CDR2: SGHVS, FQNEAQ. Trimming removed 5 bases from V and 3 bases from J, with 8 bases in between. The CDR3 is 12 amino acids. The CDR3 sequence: CASSPHLYEQYF. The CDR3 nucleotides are TGTGCCAGCAGCCCACACCTCTACGAGCAGTACTTC.

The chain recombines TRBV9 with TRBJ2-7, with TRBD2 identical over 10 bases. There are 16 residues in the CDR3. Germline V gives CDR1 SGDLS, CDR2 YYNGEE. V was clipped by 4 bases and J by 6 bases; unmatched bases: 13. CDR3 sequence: CASSPRGGTSATEQYF. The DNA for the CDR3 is TGTGCCAGCAGCCCCCGAGGCGGGACTAGCGCGACCGAGCAGTACTTC.

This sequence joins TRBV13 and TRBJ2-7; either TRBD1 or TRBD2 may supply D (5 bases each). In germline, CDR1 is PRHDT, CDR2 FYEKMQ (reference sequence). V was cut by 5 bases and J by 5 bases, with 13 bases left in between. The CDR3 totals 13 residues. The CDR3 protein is CASSPELGDEQYF. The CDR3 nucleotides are TGTGCCAGCAGCCCCGAGTTGGGGGACGAGCAGTACTTC.

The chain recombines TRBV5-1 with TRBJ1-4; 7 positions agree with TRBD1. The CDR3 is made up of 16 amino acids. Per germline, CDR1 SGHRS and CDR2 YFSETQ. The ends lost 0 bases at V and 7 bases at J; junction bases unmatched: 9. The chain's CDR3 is CASSLGQGGLGEKLFF. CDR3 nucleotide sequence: TGCGCCAGCAGCTTGGGACAGGGTGGATTAGGTGAAAAACTGTTTTTT.